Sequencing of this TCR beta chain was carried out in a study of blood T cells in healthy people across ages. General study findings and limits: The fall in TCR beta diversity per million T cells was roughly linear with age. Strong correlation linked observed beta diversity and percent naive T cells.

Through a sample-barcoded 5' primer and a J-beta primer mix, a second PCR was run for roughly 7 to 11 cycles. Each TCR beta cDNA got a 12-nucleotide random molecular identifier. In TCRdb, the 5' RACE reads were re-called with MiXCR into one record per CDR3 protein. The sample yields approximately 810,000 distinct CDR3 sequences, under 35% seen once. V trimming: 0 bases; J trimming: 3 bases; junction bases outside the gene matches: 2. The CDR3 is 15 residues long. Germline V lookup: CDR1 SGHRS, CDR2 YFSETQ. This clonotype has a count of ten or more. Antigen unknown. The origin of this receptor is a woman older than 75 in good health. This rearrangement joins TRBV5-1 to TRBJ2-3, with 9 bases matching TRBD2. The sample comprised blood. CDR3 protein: CASSLEGLATDTQYF. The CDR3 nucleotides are TGCGCCAGCAGCTTGGAGGGACTAGCTACAGATACGCAGTATTTT.